These 9 T cell receptor beta chains were sequenced from one sample in a study of neoadjuvant anti-PD-1 for oral cavity cancer (dated by TCRdb to the early 2020s). Libraries came from the immunoSEQ multiplex PCR assay. TCRdb took this table from immuneACCESS and kept in-frame rearrangements with V and J called. Such tables lack part of the clones; where checked against another copy, unresolved V genes explain under half of the gap, and the rest is unexplained. The sample table records some 15,000 clones; 65% to 80% of these occur just once. The top ten constitute 2% to 2.5% of the sample. The time point label here, explained by the study, means: after neoadjuvant nivolumab, at surgical resection. The source material was PBMCs, sampled after nivolumab (anti-PD-1) treatment. These receptors were collected from a person aged 40-85 years with oral cavity squamous cell carcinoma.

CDR3 in amino acids: CASRGLAGGYEQYF. In DNA form, the CDR3 reads TGTGCCAGTCGCGGACTAGCGGGAGGGTACGAGCAGTACTTC. The chain combines TRBV19 with TRBJ2-7; TRBD2 agrees at 15 bases. Germline V lookup: CDR1 LNHDA, CDR2 SQIVND (reference sequence). CDR3 length: 14 residues. The J segment lost 4 bases and the V segment lost 8 bases, leaving 3 bases of the junction unmatched.

The chain couples TRBV6-5 to TRBJ2-1; D perhaps matches TRBD2 (6 bases). Germline assignment: CDR1 MNHEY and CDR2 SVGAGI. The CDR3 has 15 amino acids. Trimming removed 2 bases from V and 9 bases from J, with 17 bases in between. The chain's CDR3 is CASSYVGWRDGEQFF. The CDR3 DNA follows: TGTGCCAGCAGTTACGTTGGCTGGCGGGACGGTGAGCAGTTCTTC.

The chain links TRBV2 to TRBJ1-2; 7 bases line up with TRBD1. This CDR3 contains 13 residues. The trim removed 5 bases at V and 4 bases at J, leaving 4 bases unmatched. CDR1 is SNHLY, CDR2 FYNNEI, per germline. This CDR3 reads CASSMGQPYGYTF. CDR3 in DNA: TGTGCCAGCAGTATGGGACAGCCCTATGGCTACACCTTC. The full variable domain, its missing parts supplied by reference TRBV2 and TRBJ1-2, is EPEVTQTPSHQVTQMGQEVILRCVPISNHLYFYWYRQILGQKVEFLVSFYNNEISEKSEIFDDQFSVERPDGSNFTLKIRSTKLEDSAMYFCASSMGQPYGYTFGSGTRLTVV.

This clone occurred a few times. CDR3 coding DNA: TGCGCCAGCAGCCAAGACCCTCAGCTGGATCAGCCCCAGCATTTT. It is translated as CASSQDPQLDQPQHF. V and J are TRBV4-1 and TRBJ1-5, with D hard to call. From germline, CDR1 is MGHRA and CDR2 YSYEKL. The V gene lost 0 bases and the J gene lost 5 bases, with 11 bases spanning the gap. CDR3 length: 15 amino acids.

V gene TRBV7-9 combines with J gene TRBJ1-1; no clear D. With 4 bases removed from V and 5 bases from J, the gap between germline ends came to 14 bases. Per germline, CDR1 SEHNR and CDR2 FQNEAQ (reference sequence). The CDR3 covers 14 residues. This CDR3 reads CASSSLRGGTEAFF. In nucleotides, the CDR3 is TGTGCCAGCAGCTCTCTACGGGGAGGGACTGAAGCTTTCTTT.

This clone came up a few times. This rearrangement joins TRBV7-2 to TRBJ2-3, with D perhaps TRBD1 or TRBD2 (5 bases each). V lost 5 bases, J lost 6 bases, and 21 bases lay in between. The V gene's germline CDR1 is SGHTA and CDR2 FQGNSA. The CDR3 totals 16 residues. CDR3 residues: CASSPWVGGASDTQYF. In nucleotides, the CDR3 is TGTGCCAGCAGCCCGTGGGTTGGGGGAGCGTCGGATACGCAGTATTTT.

This rearrangement joins TRBV10-3 to TRBJ1-3, with unresolved D. Germline loops: CDR1 ENHRY, CDR2 SYGVKD. The CDR3 covers 16 residues. The germline V and J ends were trimmed by 6 bases and 0 bases, with 15 bases remaining between them. The CDR3 is CAISPWGDRSGNTIYF. As DNA, the CDR3 is TGTGCCATCAGCCCCTGGGGAGACCGCTCTGGAAACACCATATATTTT.

There are a few counts of this clone. The chain couples TRBV19 to TRBJ1-1; D is unresolved. The length of the CDR3 is 14 residues. Germline V gives CDR1 LNHDA, CDR2 SQIVND (reference sequence). V dropped 1 base and J dropped 4 bases, with 10 bases sitting between them. CDR3 sequence: CASSIGEGFTEAFF. The CDR3 DNA reads TGTGCCAGTAGTATAGGGGAAGGGTTCACTGAAGCTTTCTTT.

This clone was counted only a few times. The gene calls are TRBV28 and TRBJ1-2; D call uncertain. V dropped 6 bases and J dropped 4 bases, with 9 bases sitting between them. This CDR3 is built from 12 residues. Per germline, CDR1 MDHEN and CDR2 SYDVKM. CDR3 amino acids: CASSLKPYGYTF. Here the CDR3 DNA reads TGTGCCAGCAGCTTAAAACCCTATGGCTACACCTTC.